These 30 T cell receptor beta chains share one sample of origin, sequenced in a study of shared clonotypes between healthy human individuals (dated by TCRdb to the early 2020s). The receptor library was made with the immunoSEQ multiplex PCR assay. TCRdb re-hosts the immuneACCESS table, in-frame sequences only. Its copies lack some clones; in the studies checked, an unresolved V gene accounts for under half of them, and the cause for the rest is not known. For this sample the table gives around 2,000,000 clones, of which about 95% were detected only once. The ten most abundant clones make up approximately 1% of the sample. CD8 naive samples were CD45RO-negative cells positively selected for CCR7, giving a CD45RA+CCR7+ population that excluded TemRA cells. The source material was naive CD8+ T cells sorted from blood. This specimen's cell subset or site label, per the study, means: CD45RA+CCR7+. The receptors shown here come from a man between 18 and 35 years old in good health.

Turning to this clone: This sample includes further DNA sequences coding for the same CDR3. This rearrangement joins TRBV28 to TRBJ1-4; unclear D gene. Germline CDR1 is MDHEN and CDR2 is SYDVKM. The germline V and J ends were trimmed by 3 bases and 7 bases, with 3 bases remaining between them. This CDR3 is built from 11 residues. Here the CDR3 reads CASSLSEKLFF. The CDR3 nucleotides are TGTGCCAGCAGTTTGAGTGAAAAACTGTTTTTT.

This chain joins TRBV9 and TRBJ2-7, with D unresolved. The germline CDR1 and CDR2 sequences are SGDLS and YYNGEE. The CDR3 consists of 14 residues. V was trimmed by 4 bases and J by 2 bases, leaving 13 bases between them. The CDR3 coding sequence is TGTGCCAGCAGCTTAACGGCCTATACCTACGAGCAGTACTTC. This translates into CASSLTAYTYEQYF.

This clone was seen a single time. CDR3 sequence: CATSRDRMAGGSKTEAFF. The DNA for the CDR3 is TGTGCCACCAGCAGAGATCGGATGGCAGGAGGGTCGAAGACTGAAGCTTTCTTT. This chain joins TRBV15 and TRBJ1-1; no firm D call. The CDR3 sequence is 18 residues long. With 0 bases removed from V and 5 bases from J, the gap between germline ends came to 22 bases. In germline, CDR1 is LNHNV, CDR2 YYDKDF (reference sequence).

V is TRBV27 and J is TRBJ2-7; 8 bases agree with TRBD1. The CDR3 length is 14 residues. Germline V gene data show CDR1 as MNHEY and CDR2 as SMNVEV (reference sequence). V shed 5 bases and J 0 bases; nucleotides not matched to a gene: 3. The CDR3 protein is CASSPTGASYEQYF. In DNA, the CDR3 is TGTGCCAGCAGTCCGACAGGGGCCTCCTACGAGCAGTACTTC.

CDR3 sequence: CASRSHRDRDYGYTF. CDR3 in DNA: TGCGCCAGCAGGTCCCATCGGGACAGGGACTATGGCTACACCTTC. J is TRBJ1-2 and V is TRBV4-1; 9 bases agree with TRBD1. V was clipped by 6 bases and J by 3 bases; unmatched bases: 8. CDR3 length: 15 residues. The germline V gene encodes CDR1 MGHRA and CDR2 YSYEKL.

V gene TRBV28 combines with J gene TRBJ1-1; TRBD1 is a possible D gene (5 bases). The germline V gene encodes CDR1 MDHEN and CDR2 SYDVKM. V was clipped by 0 bases and J by 7 bases, with 12 bases between them. The length of the CDR3 is 14 residues. The CDR3 loop reads CASSLWGGEVEAFF. DNA for the CDR3: TGTGCCAGCAGTTTATGGGGGGGAGAGGTTGAAGCTTTCTTT.

J is TRBJ1-2 and V is TRBV7-9, with D uncertain. With 1 base removed from V and 6 bases from J, the gap between germline ends came to 9 bases. The CDR3 is 13 amino acids. CDR1 is SEHNR and CDR2 is FQNEAQ in the germline V gene (reference sequence). In nucleotides, the CDR3 is TGTGCCAGCAGCTTAGGGGGTGTAGATGGCTACACCTTC. It encodes CASSLGGVDGYTF.

There are a few counts of this clone. The chain couples TRBV19 to TRBJ1-2; TRBD1 might be the D (6 bases). Germline assignment: CDR1 LNHDA and CDR2 SQIVND (reference sequence). CDR3 length: 11 residues. The V gene lost 10 bases and the J gene lost 6 bases, with 12 bases spanning the gap. The chain's CDR3 is CANPGADGYTF. The CDR3 DNA follows: TGTGCCAACCCAGGGGCTGATGGCTACACCTTC.

The rearrangement uses TRBV19 and TRBJ2-3; D is possibly TRBD1 (6 bases). This CDR3 is 14 amino acids long. The V end was cut by 5 bases, the J end by 1 base, with 10 bases between. CDR1 LNHDA and CDR2 SQIVND come from the germline V gene (reference sequence). The CDR3: CASSFRTGTDTQYF. The CDR3 coding sequence is TGTGCCAGTAGTTTCAGGACAGGCACAGATACGCAGTATTTT.

Of note for this clone: Other DNA sequences within the sample encode an identical CDR3. The rearrangement uses TRBV10-2 and TRBJ2-7; D remains unclear. The germline V gene has CDR1 WSHSY and CDR2 SAAADI. There are 13 residues in the CDR3. The V end lost 2 bases, the J end lost 2 bases, and 7 bases lay between the germline ends. This CDR3 reads CASSEAATYEQYF. CDR3 nucleotides: TGCGCCAGCAGTGAGGCAGCGACCTACGAGCAGTACTTC.

The chain joins TRBV5-6 to TRBJ1-5, with 7 positions matching TRBD1. The CDR3 runs to 14 residues. The J segment lost 2 bases and the V segment lost 2 bases, leaving 1 base of the junction unmatched. Per the germline V gene, CDR1 is SGHDT and CDR2 is YYEEEE. As DNA, the CDR3 is TGTGCCAGCAGCTTCGGACAGGGCAATCAGCCCCAGCATTTT. Protein sequence: CASSFGQGNQPQHF.

This sequence joins TRBV9 and TRBJ1-1; D ambiguous. From germline, CDR1 is SGDLS and CDR2 YYNGEE. V lost 7 bases and J 6 bases, leaving 25 bases between the germline ends. The CDR3 sequence is 16 residues long. The chain's CDR3 is CASHAREDGLPSEAFF. Here the CDR3 DNA reads TGTGCCAGCCACGCACGCGAGGACGGGCTCCCCTCTGAAGCTTTCTTT.

This clone was recorded once. This CDR3 is also generated by other DNA sequences in the sample. This chain links TRBV7-9 with TRBJ2-3; 13 bases fit TRBD2. The CDR3 consists of 16 residues. The germline gives CDR1 SEHNR, CDR2 FQNEAQ (reference sequence). With 4 bases clipped from V and 1 base from J, the junction kept 2 bases outside the gene matches. Here the CDR3 reads CASSSGLAGGTDTQYF. The CDR3 nucleotides are TGTGCCAGCAGCTCTGGACTAGCGGGAGGCACAGATACGCAGTATTTT.

This chain uses TRBV10-2 with TRBJ2-1; D perhaps matches TRBD1 (5 bases). Trimming took off 3 bases at V and 8 bases at J, with 8 bases between the two ends. The V gene's germline CDR1 is WSHSY and CDR2 SAAADI. CDR3 length: 12 residues. CDR3 coding DNA: TGCGCCAGCAGTGACAGGGCTGATGAGCAGTTCTTC. It codes for CASSDRADEQFF.

The genes are TRBV5-6 and TRBJ2-5; TRBD1 matches at 8 bases. CDR3 length: 13 residues. V shed 4 bases, J shed 5 bases, and the junction held 4 bases outside the gene matches. Looked up from germline, CDR1 is SGHDT and CDR2 is YYEEEE. The CDR3 DNA sequence: TGTGCCAGCAGCGGACAGGGTGGGGAGACCCAGTACTTC. Its translation: CASSGQGGETQYF. Using reference TRBV5-6 and TRBJ2-5 for the parts outside the CDR3, the full variable domain is DAGVTQSPTHLIKTRGQQVTLRCSPKSGHDTVSWYQQALGQGPQFIFQYYEEEERQRGNFPDRFSGHQFPNYSSELNVNALLLGDSALYLCASSGQGGETQYFGPGTRLLVL.

The rearrangement links TRBV11-3 to TRBJ2-1, with D perhaps matching TRBD1 or TRBD2 (5 bases each). The length of the CDR3 is 15 residues. The V gene lost 5 bases and the J gene lost 9 bases, with 20 bases spanning the gap. Per the germline V gene, CDR1 is SGHNT and CDR2 is YENEEA. The DNA for the CDR3 is TGTGCCAGCAGCGACCTGGGACCCGATATGGGTGAGCAGTTCTTC. Translation gives CASSDLGPDMGEQFF.

The chain carries TRBV9 and TRBJ2-2; weak D call: TRBD2 (6 bases). Germline CDR1 is SGDLS and CDR2 is YYNGEE. Trimming took off 3 bases at V and 6 bases at J, with 15 bases between the two ends. The CDR3 contains 15 residues. Here the CDR3 reads CASSAWGDLAGELFF. The CDR3 bases are TGTGCCAGCAGCGCGTGGGGGGACTTGGCCGGGGAGCTGTTTTTT.

As to this clone: This same CDR3 is encoded by further DNA sequences in the sample. The chain links TRBV5-4 to TRBJ1-2; 8 nucleotides match TRBD1. V was clipped by 2 bases and J by 6 bases; unmatched bases: 3. The germline V gene encodes CDR1 SGHNT and CDR2 YYREEE (reference sequence). The length of the CDR3 is 13 residues. In DNA, the CDR3 is TGTGCCAGCAGCTTCTCAGGGGGCGATGGCTACACCTTC. It yields the protein CASSFSGGDGYTF. The full variable domain, its missing parts supplied by reference TRBV5-4 and TRBJ1-2, is ETGVTQSPTHLIKTRGQQVTLRCSSQSGHNTVSWYQQALGQGPQFIFQYYREEENGRGNFPPRFSGLQFPNYSSELNVNALELDDSALYLCASSFSGGDGYTFGSGTRLTVV.

The J gene is TRBJ2-7, the V gene TRBV13; a weak D match, TRBD1 (6 bases). Between the trimmed V and J ends, which lost 6 bases and 0 bases, there was a span of 15 bases. The CDR3 sequence is 15 residues long. Germline CDR1 PRHDT, CDR2 FYEKMQ (reference sequence). The CDR3 loop reads CASSESRDTSYEQYF. The CDR3, as DNA: TGTGCCAGCAGTGAGTCACGGGACACCTCCTACGAGCAGTACTTC.

The V gene is TRBV20-1, the J gene TRBJ1-2; D is unresolved. V gave up 0 bases and J gave up 7 bases, with 6 bases separating them. Germline V gives CDR1 DFQATT, CDR2 SNEGSKA (reference sequence). The CDR3 runs to 11 residues. The CDR3 spells CSARDGVGYTF. CDR3 DNA sequence: TGCAGTGCTAGAGATGGGGTTGGCTACACCTTC.

V usage is TRBV29-1 and J usage is TRBJ1-2; D is unclear. Germline V gene lookup returns CDR1 SQVTM and CDR2 ANQGSEA. With 2 bases removed from V and 7 bases from J, the gap between germline ends came to 8 bases. CDR3 length: 11 residues. The DNA of the CDR3 is TGCAGCGTTGAACGAACAGTTGGCTACACCTTC. Protein product: CSVERTVGYTF.

The chain combines TRBV4-1 with TRBJ2-3; 11 positions match TRBD2. The V segment lost 0 bases and the J segment 6 bases; nucleotides outside the gene matches: 2. The CDR3 totals 15 residues. CDR1 MGHRA and CDR2 YSYEKL come from the germline V gene. CDR3: CASSQELAGDDTQYF. The CDR3 bases are TGCGCCAGCAGCCAAGAACTAGCGGGGGATGATACGCAGTATTTT.

The rearrangement joins TRBV2 to TRBJ2-5; TRBD1 matches 7 bases. CDR3 length equals 15 residues. V trimming: 2 bases; J trimming: 4 bases; junction bases outside the gene matches: 7. Germline assignment: CDR1 SNHLY and CDR2 FYNNEI. The DNA for the CDR3 is TGTGCCAGCAGTGAACCCGACAGGGCGGGAGAGACCCAGTACTTC. Protein: CASSEPDRAGETQYF.

This chain connects TRBV7-9 to TRBJ2-6; D gene ambiguous. CDR1 is SEHNR and CDR2 is FQNEAQ in the germline V gene (reference sequence). This CDR3 contains 15 residues. Trimming pared 7 bases from V and 0 bases from J, leaving 10 bases between. CDR3 sequence reads: CASTRTTSGANVLTF. The DNA for the CDR3 is TGTGCCAGCACCCGTACCACCTCTGGGGCCAACGTCCTGACTTTC.

The chain carries TRBV2 and TRBJ1-4, with D unclear. The germline V and J ends were trimmed by 0 bases and 3 bases, with 8 bases remaining between them. This CDR3 region has 15 residues. CDR1 and CDR2 (germline): SNHLY, FYNNEI. The DNA for the CDR3 is TGTGCCAGCAGTGAAGCCGGGTTGGCTAATGAAAAACTGTTTTTT. This translates into CASSEAGLANEKLFF.

The chain couples TRBV7-9 to TRBJ2-1; D ambiguous. V was pared by 5 bases and J by 7 bases, with 18 bases between. This CDR3 comprises 15 residues. Germline values: CDR1 SEHNR, CDR2 FQNEAQ (reference sequence). The CDR3 loop is CASSPTNPRWNEQFF. The CDR3 DNA is TGTGCCAGCAGCCCCACCAACCCCCGGTGGAATGAGCAGTTCTTC.

Here the CDR3 reads CASSPMGQTNTGELFF. DNA for the CDR3: TGTGCCAGCAGCCCCATGGGACAGACGAACACCGGGGAGCTGTTTTTT. The rearrangement uses TRBV7-9 and TRBJ2-2, with 7 bases identical to TRBD1. This CDR3 is built from 16 residues. V was clipped by 5 bases and J by 0 bases; unmatched bases: 6. The germline V gene has CDR1 SEHNR and CDR2 FQNEAQ (reference sequence). Filled out from reference TRBV7-9 and TRBJ2-2, the complete variable domain reads DTGVSQNPRHKITKRGQNVTFRCDPISEHNRLYWYRQTLGQGPEFLTYFQNEAQLEKSRLLSDRFSAERPKGSFSTLEIQRTEQGDSAMYLCASSPMGQTNTGELFFGEGSRLTVL.

A note on this clone: Other DNA variants within this sample encode the same CDR3. This sequence joins TRBV27 and TRBJ2-7; TRBD2 matches 10 bases. Germline CDR1 MNHEY, CDR2 SMNVEV (reference sequence). V trimming: 5 bases; J trimming: 1 base; junction bases outside the gene matches: 8. This CDR3 has 16 amino acids. CDR3 nucleotide sequence: TGTGCCAGCAGTCCCTCACTAGCGGGATTATCCTACGAGCAGTACTTC. Its protein product is CASSPSLAGLSYEQYF.

This clone was detected only a few times. The rearrangement joins TRBV27 to TRBJ2-1; 7 nucleotides match TRBD1. Trimming took 6 bases from V and 7 from J; bases not matched to a gene: 3. This CDR3 is 12 amino acids long. Germline V gene sequence: CDR1 MNHEY, CDR2 SMNVEV (reference sequence). The DNA for the CDR3 is TGTGCCAGCAGCAACAGGGGTAATGAGCAGTTCTTC. Protein: CASSNRGNEQFF.

The V gene is TRBV13, the J gene TRBJ1-1, with D unclear. In germline, CDR1 is PRHDT, CDR2 FYEKMQ (reference sequence). The CDR3 is 16 residues long. With 0 bases removed from V and 2 bases from J, the gap between germline ends came to 13 bases. CDR3 amino acids: CASSLGYPTANTEAFF. CDR3 bases: TGTGCCAGCAGCTTAGGTTATCCGACCGCTAACACTGAAGCTTTCTTT. Full variable domain (outside the CDR3, taken from reference TRBV13 and TRBJ1-1): AAGVIQSPRHLIKEKRETATLKCYPIPRHDTVYWYQQGPGQDPQFLISFYEKMQSDKGSIPDRFSAQQFSDYHSELNMSSLELGDSALYFCASSLGYPTANTEAFFGQGTRLTVV.